This T cell receptor (beta chain) was identified in a study of blood T cell repertoires in COVID-19. Study background: The origin of the acute and convalescent COVID-19 samples was the United States, Italy and Spain.

As processed by the authors: From reference gene primer amplification, estimates of nucleated cell counts were derived. Profiling relied on immunoSEQ multiplex PCR, and the TCRdb table lists in-frame clones only, not all of them. The DNA was the basis for D and trimming; V, J and clone size are from that table. The data show about 440,000 clones, with around 89% seen just once and about 4.3% held by the top ten. Trimming stripped 4 bases from V and 0 bases from J, with 19 bases between. There are 17 residues in the CDR3. Looked up from germline, CDR1 is SQVTM and CDR2 is ANQGSEA. Sequencing was performed on peripheral blood. The chain has TRBV29-1 and TRBJ2-1; a possible D gene is TRBD1 (6 bases). The clonotype originates from a woman aged 25 to 45 with acute or convalescent COVID-19. The CDR3 DNA sequence: TGCAGCGTTGCAGTAGGACAGTCAAGGAGCTCCTACAATGAGCAGTTCTTC. As protein: CSVAVGQSRSSYNEQFF.